The sequence of this T cell receptor (beta chain) was determined in a study of blood T cell repertoires in COVID-19. The CDR3 has 16 amino acids. The germline CDR1 and CDR2 sequences are MNHNS and SASEGT. J gave up 6 bases and V 2 bases, and 10 bases lay outside the gene matches. This clone was recorded only once. Only in-frame clones appear in the TCRdb table, and some are missing; sequencing was by immunoSEQ multiplex PCR. The table shows some 250,000 clones, with more than 75% occurring only once. The origin of this receptor is a man younger than 35 who had recovered from COVID-19. What was sequenced was PBMCs or T cells enriched from blood (not recorded which). The V call is TRBV6-1, the J call TRBJ1-2; TRBD1 matches at 9 bases. CDR3 region: CASSEFGWDRVNGYTF. The CDR3 region has the DNA TGTGCCAGCAGTGAATTCGGTTGGGACAGGGTAAATGGCTACACCTTC.